This entry is about one T cell receptor beta chain. These data come from a study of CD8 T cells in Susac syndrome. CD8+ and CD4+ T cells circulating in blood were sequenced for TCR beta. Germline values: CDR1 GTSNPN, CDR2 SVGIG (reference sequence). Trimming removed 5 bases from V and 5 bases from J; junction bases left unmatched: 6. The CDR3 runs 14 residues. Random hexamers were used to reverse transcribe about 0.5 to 1 ug of RNA. It was immunoSEQ multiplex PCR that amplified TCR beta CDR3 across 54 Vbeta and 13 Jbeta. TCRdb independently ran MiXCR on the immunoSEQ multiplex PCR reads; one entry per CDR3 protein. The data hold about 250,000 distinct CDR3 sequences, with 90% to 95% observed a single time.

The receptor comes from a human donor with multiple sclerosis. Sequenced sample: CD4+ T cells from PBMCs. V and J are TRBV30 and TRBJ1-4; 9 bases fit TRBD1. The CDR3, as DNA: TGTGCCTGGGAGAATGGACAGGGGAATGAAAAACTGTTTTTT. It translates to CAWENGQGNEKLFF.